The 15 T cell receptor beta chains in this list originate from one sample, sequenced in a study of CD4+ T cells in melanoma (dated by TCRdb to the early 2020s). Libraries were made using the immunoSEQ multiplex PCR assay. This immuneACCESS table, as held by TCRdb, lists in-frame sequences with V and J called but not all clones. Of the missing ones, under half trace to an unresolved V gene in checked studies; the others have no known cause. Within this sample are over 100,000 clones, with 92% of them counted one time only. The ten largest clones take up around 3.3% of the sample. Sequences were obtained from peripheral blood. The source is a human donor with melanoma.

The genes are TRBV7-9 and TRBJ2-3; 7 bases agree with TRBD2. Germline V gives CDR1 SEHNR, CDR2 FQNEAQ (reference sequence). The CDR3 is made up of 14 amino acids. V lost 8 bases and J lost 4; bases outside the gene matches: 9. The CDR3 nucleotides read TGTGCCAGCGTGCGGGACGCGGGAGCAGATACGCAGTATTTT. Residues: CASVRDAGADTQYF.

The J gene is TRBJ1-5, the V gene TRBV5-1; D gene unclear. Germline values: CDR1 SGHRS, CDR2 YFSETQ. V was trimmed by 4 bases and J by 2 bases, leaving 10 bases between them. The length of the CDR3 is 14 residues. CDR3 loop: CASSPDGGNQPQHF. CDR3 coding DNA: TGCGCCAGCAGCCCGGACGGGGGCAATCAGCCCCAGCATTTT.

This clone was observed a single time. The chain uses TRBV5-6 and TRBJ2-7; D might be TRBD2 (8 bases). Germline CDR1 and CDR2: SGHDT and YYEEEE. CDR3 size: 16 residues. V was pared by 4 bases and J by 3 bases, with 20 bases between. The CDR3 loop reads CASSTRGRGGIYEQYF. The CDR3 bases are TGTGCCAGCAGCACTAGGGGGCGCGGGGGGATCTACGAGCAGTACTTC.

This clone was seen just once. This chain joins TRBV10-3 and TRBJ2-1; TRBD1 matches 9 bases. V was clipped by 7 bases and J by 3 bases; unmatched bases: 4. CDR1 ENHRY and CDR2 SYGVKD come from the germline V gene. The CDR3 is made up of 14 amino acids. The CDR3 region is CAITGTGFYNEQFF. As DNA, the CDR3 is TGTGCCATCACCGGGACAGGGTTCTACAATGAGCAGTTCTTC.

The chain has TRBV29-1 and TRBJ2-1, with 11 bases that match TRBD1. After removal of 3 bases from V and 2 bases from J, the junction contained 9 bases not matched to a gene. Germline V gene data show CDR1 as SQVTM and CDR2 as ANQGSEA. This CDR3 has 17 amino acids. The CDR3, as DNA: TGCAGCGTTGAGGACAGGGGGCAGCGGGGGACCTACAATGAGCAGTTCTTC. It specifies CSVEDRGQRGTYNEQFF.

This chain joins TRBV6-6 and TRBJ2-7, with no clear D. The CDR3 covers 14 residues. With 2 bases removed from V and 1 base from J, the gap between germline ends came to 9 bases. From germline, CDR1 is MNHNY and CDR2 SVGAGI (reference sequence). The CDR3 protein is CASSYGVGSYEQYF. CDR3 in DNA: TGTGCCAGCAGTTACGGGGTCGGATCCTACGAGCAGTACTTC.

In DNA, the CDR3 is TGTGCCAGCAAAAAGGACAGGGGGCCCGGTGGCTACACCTTC. Its translation: CASKKDRGPGGYTF. This chain joins TRBV9 and TRBJ1-2; 11 positions match TRBD1. CDR1 SGDLS and CDR2 YYNGEE come from the germline V gene. The CDR3 totals 14 residues. After removal of 6 bases from V and 7 bases from J, the junction contained 8 bases not matched to a gene. The full variable domain, its missing parts supplied by reference TRBV9 and TRBJ1-2, is DSGVTQTPKHLITATGQRVTLRCSPRSGDLSVYWYQQSLDQGLQFLIQYYNGEERAKGNILERFSAQQFPDLHSELNLSSLELGDSALYFCASKKDRGPGGYTFGSGTRLTVV.

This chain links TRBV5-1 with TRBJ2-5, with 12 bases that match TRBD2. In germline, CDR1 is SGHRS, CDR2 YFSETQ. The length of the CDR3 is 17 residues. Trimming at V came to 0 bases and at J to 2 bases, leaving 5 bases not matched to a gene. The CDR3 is CASSLVGLAGIQETQYF. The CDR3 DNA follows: TGCGCCAGCAGCTTGGTAGGACTAGCGGGGATTCAAGAGACCCAGTACTTC.

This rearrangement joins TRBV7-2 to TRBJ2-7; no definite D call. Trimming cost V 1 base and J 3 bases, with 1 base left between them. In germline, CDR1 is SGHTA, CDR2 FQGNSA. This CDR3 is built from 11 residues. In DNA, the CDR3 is TGTGCCAGCAGCTTAGACTACGAGCAGTACTTC. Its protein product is CASSLDYEQYF.

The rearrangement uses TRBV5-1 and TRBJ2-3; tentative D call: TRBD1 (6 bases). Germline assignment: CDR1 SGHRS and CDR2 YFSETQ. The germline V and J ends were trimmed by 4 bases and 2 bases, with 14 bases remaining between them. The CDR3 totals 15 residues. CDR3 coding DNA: TGCGCCAGCAGCCCGGGACAAATCAACACAGATACGCAGTATTTT. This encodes CASSPGQINTDTQYF.

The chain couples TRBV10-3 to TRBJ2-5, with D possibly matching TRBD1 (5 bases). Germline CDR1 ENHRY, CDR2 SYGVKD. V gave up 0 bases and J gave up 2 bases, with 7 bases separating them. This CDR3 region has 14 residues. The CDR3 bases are TGTGCCATCAGTGAGTCGGGGCAGCAAGAGACCCAGTACTTC. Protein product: CAISESGQQETQYF.

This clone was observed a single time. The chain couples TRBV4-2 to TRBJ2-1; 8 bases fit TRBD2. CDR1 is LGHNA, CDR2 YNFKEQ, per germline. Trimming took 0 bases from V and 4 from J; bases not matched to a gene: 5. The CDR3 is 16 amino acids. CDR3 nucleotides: TGTGCCAGCAGCCAAGAATCCGGGAGGGGTTACAATGAGCAGTTCTTC. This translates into CASSQESGRGYNEQFF.

The DNA of the CDR3 is TGTGCCAGCAGCTTGAAGAACATGAACACTGAAGCTTTCTTT. The encoded protein is CASSLKNMNTEAFF. This sequence joins TRBV5-6 and TRBJ1-1; the D is unclear. There are 14 residues in the CDR3. V was shortened by 1 base and J by 0 bases, with 7 bases between the two germline ends. CDR1 and CDR2 from the germline V gene are SGHDT and YYEEEE.

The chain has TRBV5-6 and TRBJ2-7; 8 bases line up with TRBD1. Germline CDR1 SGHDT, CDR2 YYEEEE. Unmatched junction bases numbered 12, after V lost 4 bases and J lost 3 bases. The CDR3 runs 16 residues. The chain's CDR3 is CASSITGQDRFYEQYF. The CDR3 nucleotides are TGTGCCAGCAGCATCACGGGACAGGACCGATTCTACGAGCAGTACTTC.

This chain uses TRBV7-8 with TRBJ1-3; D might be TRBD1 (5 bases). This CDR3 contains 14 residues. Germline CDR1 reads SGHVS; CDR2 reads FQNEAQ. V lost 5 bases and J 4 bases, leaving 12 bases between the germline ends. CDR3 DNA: TGTGCCAGCAGCCGGGACGGAGAGGGAAACACCATATATTTT. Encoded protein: CASSRDGEGNTIYF.